The T cell receptor beta chain described here comes from a study of cytomegalovirus exposure and HLA in healthy donors. For the study at large: Early release data held 75 million to 90 million unique TCRs from HLA-typed donors.

In regard to this clone: Its specificity is not known.

The PCR was carried out with 60 Vbeta primers and 13 Jbeta primers. Sequencing was performed with immunoSEQ multiplex PCR; in TCRdb, only in-frame clones are kept and a portion is missing. The sample includes 150,000 to 250,000 clones, 79% of them seen just once. The CDR3 covers 14 residues. V was cut by 4 bases and J by 8 bases, with 14 bases left in between. CDR1 MNHEY and CDR2 SMNVEV come from the germline V gene (reference sequence). Study results and limitations: After further analysis at a later stage, around 17,000 TCR beta sequences were associated with HLA alleles at 0.05 false discovery rate. A later analysis found TCR association rates differed by HLA locus, highest for DRB1 and lowest for HLA-C. Later on, an analysis found that several of the most significant clusters appeared to be linked to common viral pathogens, which included parvovirus B19.

V is TRBV27 and J is TRBJ2-2; no clear D gene. The sample comprised PBMCs. The receptor was derived from a girl aged 10 to 17 in good health and CMV-seropositive. The CDR3 bases are TGTGCCAGCAGTTCCTTCCCGGGTTGGGGGGAGCTGTTTTTT. Translated: CASSSFPGWGELFF.